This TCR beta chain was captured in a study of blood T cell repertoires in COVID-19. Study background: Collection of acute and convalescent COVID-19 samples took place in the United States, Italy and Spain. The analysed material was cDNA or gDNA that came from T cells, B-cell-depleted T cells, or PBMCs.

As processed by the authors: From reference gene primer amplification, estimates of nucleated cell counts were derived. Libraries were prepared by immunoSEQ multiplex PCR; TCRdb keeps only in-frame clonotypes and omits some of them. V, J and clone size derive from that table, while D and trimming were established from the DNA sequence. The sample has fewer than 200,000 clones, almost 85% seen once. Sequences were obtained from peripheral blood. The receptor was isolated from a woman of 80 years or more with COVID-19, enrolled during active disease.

Here the CDR3 DNA reads TGTGCCAGCAGCCCCCGGGGACTTGAGATACAGTTCTTC. Translating gives CASSPRGLEIQFF. This chain uses TRBV7-3 with TRBJ2-1; tentative D call: TRBD2 (6 bases). Trimming removed 5 bases at V and 13 bases at J, with 18 bases between. The CDR3 extends over 13 amino acids. Germline CDR1 and CDR2: SGHTA and FQGTGA.